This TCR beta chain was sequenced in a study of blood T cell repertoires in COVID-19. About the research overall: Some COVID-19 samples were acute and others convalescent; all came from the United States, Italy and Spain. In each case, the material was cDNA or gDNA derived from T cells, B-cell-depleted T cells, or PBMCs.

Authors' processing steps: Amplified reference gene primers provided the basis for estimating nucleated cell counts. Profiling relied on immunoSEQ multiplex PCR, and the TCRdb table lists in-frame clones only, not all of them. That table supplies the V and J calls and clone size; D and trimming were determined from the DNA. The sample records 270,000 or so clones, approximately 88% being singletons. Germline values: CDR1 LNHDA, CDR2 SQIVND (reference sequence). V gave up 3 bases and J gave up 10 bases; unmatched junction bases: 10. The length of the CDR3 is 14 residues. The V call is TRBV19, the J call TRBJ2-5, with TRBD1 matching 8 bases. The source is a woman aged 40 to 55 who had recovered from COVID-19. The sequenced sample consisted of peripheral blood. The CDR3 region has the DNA TGTGCCAGTAGTATGCAGGGGGCGAAGGTAATCCAGTACTTC. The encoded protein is CASSMQGAKVIQYF.